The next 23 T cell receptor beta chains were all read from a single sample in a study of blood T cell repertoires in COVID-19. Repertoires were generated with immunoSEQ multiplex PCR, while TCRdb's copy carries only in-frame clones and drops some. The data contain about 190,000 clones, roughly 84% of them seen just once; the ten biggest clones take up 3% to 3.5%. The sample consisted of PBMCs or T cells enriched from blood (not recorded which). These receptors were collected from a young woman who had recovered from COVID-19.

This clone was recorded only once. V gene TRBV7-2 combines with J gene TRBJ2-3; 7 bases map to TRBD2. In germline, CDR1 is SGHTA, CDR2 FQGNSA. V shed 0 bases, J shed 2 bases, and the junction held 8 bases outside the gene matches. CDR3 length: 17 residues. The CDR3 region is CASSLAGVRGNTDTQYF. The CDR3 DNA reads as TGTGCCAGCAGCTTAGCCGGCGTGCGGGGGAACACAGATACGCAGTATTTT.

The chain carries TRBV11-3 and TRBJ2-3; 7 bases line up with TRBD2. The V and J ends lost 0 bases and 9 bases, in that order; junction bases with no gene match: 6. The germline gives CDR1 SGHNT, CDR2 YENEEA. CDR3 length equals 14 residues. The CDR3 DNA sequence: TGTGCCAGCAGCTTAGATAACCGGGGGGTAACGCAGTATTTT. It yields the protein CASSLDNRGVTQYF.

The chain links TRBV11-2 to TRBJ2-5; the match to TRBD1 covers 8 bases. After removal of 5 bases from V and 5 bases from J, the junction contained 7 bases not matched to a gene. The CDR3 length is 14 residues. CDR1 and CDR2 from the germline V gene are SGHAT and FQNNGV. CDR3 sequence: CASSQGARWETQYF. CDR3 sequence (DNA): TGTGCCAGCAGCCAGGGGGCGCGGTGGGAGACCCAGTACTTC.

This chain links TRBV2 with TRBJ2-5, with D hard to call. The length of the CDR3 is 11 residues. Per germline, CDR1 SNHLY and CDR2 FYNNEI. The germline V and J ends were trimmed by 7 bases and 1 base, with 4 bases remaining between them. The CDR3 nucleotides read TGTGCCAGCACCGGCCAAGAGACCCAGTACTTC. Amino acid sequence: CASTGQETQYF.

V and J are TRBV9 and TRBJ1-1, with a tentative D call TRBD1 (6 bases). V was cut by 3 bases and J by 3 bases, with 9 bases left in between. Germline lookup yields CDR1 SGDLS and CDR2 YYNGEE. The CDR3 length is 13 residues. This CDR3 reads CASSETGDTEAFF. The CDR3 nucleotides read TGTGCCAGCAGCGAGACAGGTGACACTGAAGCTTTCTTT.

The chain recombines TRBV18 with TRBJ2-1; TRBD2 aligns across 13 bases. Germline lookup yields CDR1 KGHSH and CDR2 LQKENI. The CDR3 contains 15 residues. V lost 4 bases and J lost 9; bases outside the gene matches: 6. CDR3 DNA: TGTGCCAGCTCACATCCGGGACTAGCGGGGCCTGAGCAGTTCTTC. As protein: CASSHPGLAGPEQFF.

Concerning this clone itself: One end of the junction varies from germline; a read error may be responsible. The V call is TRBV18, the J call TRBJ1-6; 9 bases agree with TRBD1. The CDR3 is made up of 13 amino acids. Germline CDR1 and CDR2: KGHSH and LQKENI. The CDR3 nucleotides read TGTGCCAGCTCACGGGACAGGGATTCCCCCCTCCACTTT. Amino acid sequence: CASSRDRDSPLHF.

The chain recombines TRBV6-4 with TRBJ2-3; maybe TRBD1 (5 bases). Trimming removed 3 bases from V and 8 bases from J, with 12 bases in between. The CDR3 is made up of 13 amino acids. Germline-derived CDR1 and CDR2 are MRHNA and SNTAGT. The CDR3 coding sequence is TGTGCCAGCAGTGATCGCGGAAGGGGTACGCAGTATTTT. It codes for CASSDRGRGTQYF.

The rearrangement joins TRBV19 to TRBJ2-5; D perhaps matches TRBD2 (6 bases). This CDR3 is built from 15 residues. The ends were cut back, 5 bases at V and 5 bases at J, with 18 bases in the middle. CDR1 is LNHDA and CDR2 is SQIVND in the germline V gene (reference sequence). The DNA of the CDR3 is TGTGCCAGTAGTTTGGGGGGTAGGTTGCTGGAGACCCAGTACTTC. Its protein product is CASSLGGRLLETQYF. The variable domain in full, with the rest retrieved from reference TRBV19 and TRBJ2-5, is DGGITQSPKYLFRKEGQNVTLSCEQNLNHDAMYWYRQDPGQGLRLIYYSQIVNDFQKGDIAEGYSVSREKKESFPLTVTSAQKNPTAFYLCASSLGGRLLETQYFGPGTRLLVL.

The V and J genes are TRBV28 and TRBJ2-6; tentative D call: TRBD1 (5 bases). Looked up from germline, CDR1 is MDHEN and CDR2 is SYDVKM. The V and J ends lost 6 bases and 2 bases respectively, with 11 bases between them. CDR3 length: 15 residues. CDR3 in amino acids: CASSSEGAGANVLTF. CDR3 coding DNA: TGTGCCAGCAGCTCTGAAGGGGCTGGGGCCAACGTCCTGACTTTC.

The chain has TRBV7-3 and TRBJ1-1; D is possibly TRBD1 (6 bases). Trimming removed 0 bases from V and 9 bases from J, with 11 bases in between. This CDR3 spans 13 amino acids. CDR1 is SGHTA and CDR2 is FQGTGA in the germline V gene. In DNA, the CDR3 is TGTGCCAGCAGCTTAACTAGGACAGACCAAGCTTTCTTT. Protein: CASSLTRTDQAFF.

The CDR3 here is CASSPTGKGPNYGYTF. Here the CDR3 DNA reads TGTGCCAGCAGCCCGACAGGGAAGGGGCCTAACTATGGCTACACCTTC. This chain joins TRBV3-1 (or the pseudogene TRBV3-2) and TRBJ1-2; 7 nucleotides match TRBD1. Germline CDR1 and CDR2: LGHDT and YNNKEL (reference sequence). V was pared by 4 bases and J by 0 bases, with 8 bases of the junction left unmatched. The CDR3 spans 16 residues.

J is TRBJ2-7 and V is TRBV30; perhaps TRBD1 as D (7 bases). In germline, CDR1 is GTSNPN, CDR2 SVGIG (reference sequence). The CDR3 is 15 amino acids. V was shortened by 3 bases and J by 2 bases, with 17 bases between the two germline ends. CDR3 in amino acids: CAWSDIRGVAYEQYF. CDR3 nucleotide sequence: TGTGCCTGGAGCGACATCAGGGGGGTGGCCTACGAGCAGTACTTC.

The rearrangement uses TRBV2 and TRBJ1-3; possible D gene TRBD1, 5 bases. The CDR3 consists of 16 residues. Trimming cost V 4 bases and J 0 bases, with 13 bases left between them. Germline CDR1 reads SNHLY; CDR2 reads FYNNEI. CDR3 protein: CASSGSGGYSGNTIYF. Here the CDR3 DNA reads TGTGCCAGCAGTGGGTCCGGGGGGTACTCTGGAAACACCATATATTTT.

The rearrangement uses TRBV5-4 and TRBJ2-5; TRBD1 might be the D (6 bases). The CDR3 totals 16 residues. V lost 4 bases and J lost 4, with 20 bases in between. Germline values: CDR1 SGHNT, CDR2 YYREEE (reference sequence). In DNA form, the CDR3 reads TGTGCCAGCAGCCCCTGGGACACTAAGGTATTAGAGACCCAGTACTTC. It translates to CASSPWDTKVLETQYF.

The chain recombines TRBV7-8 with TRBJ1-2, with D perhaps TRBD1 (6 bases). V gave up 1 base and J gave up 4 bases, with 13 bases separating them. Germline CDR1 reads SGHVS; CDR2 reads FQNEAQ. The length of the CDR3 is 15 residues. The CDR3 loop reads CASSLVAGRGYGYTF. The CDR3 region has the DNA TGTGCCAGCAGCTTAGTTGCAGGCAGGGGCTATGGCTACACCTTC. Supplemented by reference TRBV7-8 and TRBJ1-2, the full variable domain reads GAGVSQSPRYKVAKRGQDVALRCDPISGHVSLFWYQQALGQGPEFLTYFQNEAQLDKSGLPSDRFFAERPEGSVSTLKIQRTQQEDSAVYLCASSLVAGRGYGYTFGSGTRLTVV.

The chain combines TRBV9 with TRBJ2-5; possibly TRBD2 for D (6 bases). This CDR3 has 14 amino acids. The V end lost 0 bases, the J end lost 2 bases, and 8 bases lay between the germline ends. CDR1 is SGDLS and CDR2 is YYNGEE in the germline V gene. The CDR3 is CASSVEAGQETQYF. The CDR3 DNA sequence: TGTGCCAGCAGCGTAGAGGCGGGGCAAGAGACCCAGTACTTC.

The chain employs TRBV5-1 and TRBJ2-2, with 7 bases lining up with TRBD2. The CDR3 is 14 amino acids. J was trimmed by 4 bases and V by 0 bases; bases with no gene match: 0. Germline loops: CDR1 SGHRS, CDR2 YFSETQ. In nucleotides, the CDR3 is TGCGCCAGCAGCTTGGCGGGGGGCACCGGGGAGCTGTTTTTT. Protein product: CASSLAGGTGELFF.

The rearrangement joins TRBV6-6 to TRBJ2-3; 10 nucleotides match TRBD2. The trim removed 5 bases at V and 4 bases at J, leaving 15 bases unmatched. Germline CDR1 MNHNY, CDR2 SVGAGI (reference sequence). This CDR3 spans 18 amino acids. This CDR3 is CASSLTSGDLIGPDTQYF. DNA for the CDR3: TGTGCCAGCAGTCTCACTAGCGGGGACCTGATAGGCCCAGATACGCAGTATTTT.

The CDR3 here is CASSYSGRGTGELFF. As DNA, the CDR3 is TGTGCCAGCAGTTATTCAGGGCGCGGCACCGGGGAGCTGTTTTTT. This rearrangement joins TRBV6-5 to TRBJ2-2; D possibly corresponds to TRBD1 (5 bases). V was trimmed by 3 bases and J by 4 bases, leaving 12 bases between them. This CDR3 has 15 residues. Germline lookup yields CDR1 MNHEY and CDR2 SVGAGI.

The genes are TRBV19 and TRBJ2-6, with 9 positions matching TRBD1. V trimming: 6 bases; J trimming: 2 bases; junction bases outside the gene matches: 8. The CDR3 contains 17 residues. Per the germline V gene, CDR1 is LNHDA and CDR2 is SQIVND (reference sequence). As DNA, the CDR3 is TGTGCCAGTAGGACGGGACAGGGTTCGGCTGGGGCCAACGTCCTGACTTTC. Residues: CASRTGQGSAGANVLTF.

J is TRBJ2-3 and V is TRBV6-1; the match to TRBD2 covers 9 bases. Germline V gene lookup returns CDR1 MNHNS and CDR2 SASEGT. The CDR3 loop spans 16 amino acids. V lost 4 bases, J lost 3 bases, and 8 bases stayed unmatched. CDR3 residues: CASSAIAGGLTDTQYF. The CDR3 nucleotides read TGTGCCAGCAGTGCGATTGCGGGGGGGCTTACAGATACGCAGTATTTT.

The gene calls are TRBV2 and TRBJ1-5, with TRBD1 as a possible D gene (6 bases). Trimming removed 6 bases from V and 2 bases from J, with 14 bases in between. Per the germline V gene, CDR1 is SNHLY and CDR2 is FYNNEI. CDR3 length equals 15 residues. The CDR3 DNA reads TGTGCCAGCAGGGCCGGGACATCGGGCAATCAGCCCCAGCATTTT. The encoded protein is CASRAGTSGNQPQHF.